This paragraph reports one TCR beta chain. This sample is part of a study of shared clonotypes between healthy human individuals. The method was immunoSEQ multiplex PCR; TCRdb's version includes in-frame clones alone and lacks a portion of them. The table includes about 2.1 million clones, about 93% detected once. The V end lost 0 bases, the J end lost 4 bases, and 13 bases lay between the germline ends. This CDR3 is built from 16 residues. The germline V gene encodes CDR1 SEHNR and CDR2 FQNEAQ (reference sequence). CD45RO-negative, CCR7-selected cells formed the naive CD8 fraction, which excluded terminally differentiated effector memory CD45RA+ cells.

The chain employs TRBV7-9 and TRBJ2-1; D might be TRBD2 (5 bases). This TCR was sampled from a man in his late teens or twenties in good health. Some clones in this sample may be carry-over from other donors' samples. Material: naive CD8+ T cells from PBMCs. The DNA for the CDR3 is TGTGCCAGCAGCTTAGCGCGGGTAGCAGATTACAATGAGCAGTTCTTC. Translated, it gives CASSLARVADYNEQFF.